This T cell receptor beta chain was observed in a study of T cell clonotyping in hematopoietic cell transplantation. Study-wide points: No sorting was done, leaving CD4 and CD8 contributions mixed.

Generated by immunoSEQ multiplex PCR, the TCRdb table keeps only in-frame clones and is missing some. Of 11,000 to 15,000 clones listed, around 94% were seen once; the top ten hold 4.5%. Per germline, CDR1 MGHRA and CDR2 YSYEKL. This CDR3 spans 18 amino acids. The ends were cut back, 0 bases at V and 4 bases at J, with 16 bases in the middle. To note about this clone: Its antigen is unidentified.

The clonotype originates from a male patient aged 55 to 70 who had an allogeneic stem cell transplant from an unrelated donor, so the T cells may come from the graft donor. Some clones in this sample may be carry-over from other donors' samples. The source was PBMCs, collected 30 days after allogeneic stem cell transplant. The chain combines TRBV4-1 with TRBJ1-6; D call uncertain. CDR3 in amino acids: CASSQDSSDRTYNSPLHF. The CDR3 nucleotides read TGCGCCAGCAGCCAAGATTCCTCAGATCGAACGTATAATTCACCCCTCCACTTT.